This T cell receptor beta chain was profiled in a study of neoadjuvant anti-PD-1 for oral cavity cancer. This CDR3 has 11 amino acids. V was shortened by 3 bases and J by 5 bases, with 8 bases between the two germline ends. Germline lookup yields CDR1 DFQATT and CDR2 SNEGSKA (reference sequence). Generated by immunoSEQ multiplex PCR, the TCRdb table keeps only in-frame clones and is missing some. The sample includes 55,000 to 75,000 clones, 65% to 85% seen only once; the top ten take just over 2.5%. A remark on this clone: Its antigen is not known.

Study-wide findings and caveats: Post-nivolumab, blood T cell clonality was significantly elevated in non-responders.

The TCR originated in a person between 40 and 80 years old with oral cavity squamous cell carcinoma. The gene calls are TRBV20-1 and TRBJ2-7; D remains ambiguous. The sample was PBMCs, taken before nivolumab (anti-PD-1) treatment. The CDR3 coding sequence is TGCAGTGCTAGGGGCCGCGACGAGCAGTACTTC. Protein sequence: CSARGRDEQYF.